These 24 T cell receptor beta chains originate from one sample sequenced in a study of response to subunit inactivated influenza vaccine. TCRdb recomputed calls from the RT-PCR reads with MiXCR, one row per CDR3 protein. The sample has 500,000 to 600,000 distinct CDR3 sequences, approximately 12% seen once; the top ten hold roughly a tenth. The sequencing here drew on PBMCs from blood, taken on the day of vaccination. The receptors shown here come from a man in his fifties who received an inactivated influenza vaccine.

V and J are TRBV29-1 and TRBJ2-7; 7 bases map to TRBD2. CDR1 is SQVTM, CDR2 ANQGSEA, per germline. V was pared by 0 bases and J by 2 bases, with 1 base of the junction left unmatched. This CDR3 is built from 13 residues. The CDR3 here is CSVEEGTTYEQYF. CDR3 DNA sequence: TGCAGCGTTGAAGAAGGGACTACCTACGAGCAGTACTTC.

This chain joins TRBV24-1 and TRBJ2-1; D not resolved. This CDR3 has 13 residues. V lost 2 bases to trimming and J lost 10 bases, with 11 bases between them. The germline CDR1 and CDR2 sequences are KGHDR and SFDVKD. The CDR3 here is CATSDSHLGEQFF. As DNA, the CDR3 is TGTGCCACCAGTGATTCCCACCTGGGGGAGCAGTTCTTC.

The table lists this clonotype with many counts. The CDR3 sequence is CASSFQGGGEKLFF. CDR3 DNA: TGTGCCAGCAGCTTCCAGGGGGGAGGTGAAAAACTGTTTTTT. The rearrangement joins TRBV7-2 to TRBJ1-4; 7 bases map to TRBD1. The length of the CDR3 is 14 residues. V shed 3 bases and J 7 bases; nucleotides not matched to a gene: 5. Looked up from germline, CDR1 is SGHTA and CDR2 is FQGNSA.

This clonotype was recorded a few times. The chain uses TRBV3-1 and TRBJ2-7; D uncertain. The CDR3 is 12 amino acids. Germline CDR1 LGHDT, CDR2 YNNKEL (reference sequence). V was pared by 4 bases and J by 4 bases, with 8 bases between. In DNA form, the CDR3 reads TGTGCCAGCAGCCCAAACGGTTACGAGCAGTACTTC. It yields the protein CASSPNGYEQYF.

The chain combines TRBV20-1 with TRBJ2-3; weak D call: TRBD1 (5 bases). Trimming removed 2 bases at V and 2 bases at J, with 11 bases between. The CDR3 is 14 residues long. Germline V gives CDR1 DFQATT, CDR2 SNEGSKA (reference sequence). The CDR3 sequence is CSARRGPPTDTQYF. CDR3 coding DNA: TGCAGTGCTAGAAGGGGCCCCCCCACAGATACGCAGTATTTT.

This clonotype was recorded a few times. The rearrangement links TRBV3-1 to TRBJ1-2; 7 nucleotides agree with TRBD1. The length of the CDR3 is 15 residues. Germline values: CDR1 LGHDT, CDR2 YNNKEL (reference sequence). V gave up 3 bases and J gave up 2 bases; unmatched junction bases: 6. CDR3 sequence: CASSQVVGQNYGYTF. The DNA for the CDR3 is TGTGCCAGCAGCCAGGTTGTGGGACAGAACTATGGCTACACCTTC.

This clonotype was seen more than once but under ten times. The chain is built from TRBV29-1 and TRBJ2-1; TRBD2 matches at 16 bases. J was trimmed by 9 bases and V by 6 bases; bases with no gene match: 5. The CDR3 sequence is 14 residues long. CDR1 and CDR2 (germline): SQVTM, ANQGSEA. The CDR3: CSVGTSGRASEQFF. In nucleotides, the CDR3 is TGCAGCGTCGGGACTAGCGGGAGGGCCAGTGAGCAGTTCTTC.

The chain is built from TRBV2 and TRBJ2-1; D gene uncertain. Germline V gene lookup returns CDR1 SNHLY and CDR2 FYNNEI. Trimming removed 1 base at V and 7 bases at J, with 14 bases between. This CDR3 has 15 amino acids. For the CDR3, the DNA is TGTGCCAGCAGTGAAGTAATAGGCCCCTCAAATGAGCAGTTCTTC. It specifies CASSEVIGPSNEQFF.

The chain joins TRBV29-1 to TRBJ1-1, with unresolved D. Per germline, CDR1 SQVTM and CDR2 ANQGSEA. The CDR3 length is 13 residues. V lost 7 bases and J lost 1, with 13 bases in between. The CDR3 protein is CSADTGGNTEAFF. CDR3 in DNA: TGCAGCGCAGACACCGGTGGGAACACTGAAGCTTTCTTT.

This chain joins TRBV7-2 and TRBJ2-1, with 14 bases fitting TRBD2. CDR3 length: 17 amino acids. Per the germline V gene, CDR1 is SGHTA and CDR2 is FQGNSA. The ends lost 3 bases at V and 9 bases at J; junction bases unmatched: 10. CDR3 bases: TGTGCCAGCAGCTTCTATCCTGCCGGGACTAGCGGGGGTGAGCAGTTCTTC. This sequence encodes CASSFYPAGTSGGEQFF.

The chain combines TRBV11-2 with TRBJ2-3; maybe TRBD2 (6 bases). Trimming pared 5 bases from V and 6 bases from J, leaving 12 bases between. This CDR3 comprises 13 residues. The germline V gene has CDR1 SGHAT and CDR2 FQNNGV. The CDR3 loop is CASSTGVLDTQYF. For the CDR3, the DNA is TGTGCCAGCAGCACGGGAGTGTTGGATACGCAGTATTTT.

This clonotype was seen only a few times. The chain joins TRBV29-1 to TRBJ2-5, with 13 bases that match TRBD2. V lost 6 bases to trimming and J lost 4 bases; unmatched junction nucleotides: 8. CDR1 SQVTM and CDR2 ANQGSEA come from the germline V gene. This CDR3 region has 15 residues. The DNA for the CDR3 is TGCAGCGTGGAACTAGCGGGAGGGCCCTCAGAGACCCAGTACTTC. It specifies CSVELAGGPSETQYF.

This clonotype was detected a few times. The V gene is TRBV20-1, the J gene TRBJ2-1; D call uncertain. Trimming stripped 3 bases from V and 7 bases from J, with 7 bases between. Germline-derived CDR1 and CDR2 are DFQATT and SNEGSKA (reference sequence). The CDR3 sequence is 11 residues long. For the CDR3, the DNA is TGCAGTGCTAGGGAGCAGAATGAGCAGTTCTTC. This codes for CSAREQNEQFF.

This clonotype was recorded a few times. CDR3 bases: TGTGCCTGGAGTGCCCATTCAAGCTTTGAGACAGATACGCAGTATTTT. Protein: CAWSAHSSFETDTQYF. The chain recombines TRBV30 with TRBJ2-3; D remains unclear. This CDR3 has 16 residues. Trimming removed 1 base from V and 3 bases from J, with 17 bases in between. Germline-derived CDR1 and CDR2 are GTSNPN and SVGIG (reference sequence).

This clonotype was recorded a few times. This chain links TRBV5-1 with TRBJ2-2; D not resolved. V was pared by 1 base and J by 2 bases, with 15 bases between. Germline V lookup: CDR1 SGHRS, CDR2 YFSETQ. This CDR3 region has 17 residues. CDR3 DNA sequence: TGCGCCAGCAGCTTGCGGCAGACATATACAAACACCGGGGAGCTGTTTTTT. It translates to CASSLRQTYTNTGELFF.

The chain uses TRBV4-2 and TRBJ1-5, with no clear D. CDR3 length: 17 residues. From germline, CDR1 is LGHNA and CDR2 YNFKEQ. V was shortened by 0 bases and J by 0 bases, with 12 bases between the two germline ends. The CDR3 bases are TGTGCCAGCAGCCAAGATAACAGTTTCTATAGCAATCAGCCCCAGCATTTT. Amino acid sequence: CASSQDNSFYSNQPQHF.

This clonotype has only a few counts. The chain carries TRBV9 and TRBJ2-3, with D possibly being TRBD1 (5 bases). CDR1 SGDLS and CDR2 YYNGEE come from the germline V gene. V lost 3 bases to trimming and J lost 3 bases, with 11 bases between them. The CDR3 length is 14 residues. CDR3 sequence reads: CASSAPRQTDTQYF. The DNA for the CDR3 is TGTGCCAGCAGCGCCCCCCGACAGACAGATACGCAGTATTTT.

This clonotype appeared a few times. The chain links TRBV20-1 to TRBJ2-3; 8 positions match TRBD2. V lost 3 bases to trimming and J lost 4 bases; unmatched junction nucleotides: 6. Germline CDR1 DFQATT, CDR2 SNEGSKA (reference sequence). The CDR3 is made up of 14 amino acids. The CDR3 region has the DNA TGCAGTGCTAGCGACTTACTAGCGGCAGATACGCAGTATTTT. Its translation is CSASDLLAADTQYF.

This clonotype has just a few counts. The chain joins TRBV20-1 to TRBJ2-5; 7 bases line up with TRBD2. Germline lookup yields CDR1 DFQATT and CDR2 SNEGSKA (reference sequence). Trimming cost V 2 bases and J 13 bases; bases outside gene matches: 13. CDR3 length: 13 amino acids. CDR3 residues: CSARSGTERVGYF. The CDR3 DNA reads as TGCAGTGCTAGAAGCGGGACGGAAAGGGTTGGGTACTTC.

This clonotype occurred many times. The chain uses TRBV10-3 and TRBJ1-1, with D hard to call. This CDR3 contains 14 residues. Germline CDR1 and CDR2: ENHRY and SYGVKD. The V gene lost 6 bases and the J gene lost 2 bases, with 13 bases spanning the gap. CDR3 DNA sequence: TGTGCCATCAGGTCTAGCGTCGATAACACTGAAGCTTTCTTT. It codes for CAIRSSVDNTEAFF.

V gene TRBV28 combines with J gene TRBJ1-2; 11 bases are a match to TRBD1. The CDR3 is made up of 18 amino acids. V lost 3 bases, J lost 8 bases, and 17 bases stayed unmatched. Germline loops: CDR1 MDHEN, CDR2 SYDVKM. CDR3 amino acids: CASSFPLPDRGHKGGYTF. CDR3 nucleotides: TGTGCCAGCAGTTTTCCCCTCCCGGACAGGGGGCATAAGGGCGGCTACACCTTC.

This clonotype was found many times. CDR3 sequence: CAISTADGATYEQYF. In DNA, the CDR3 is TGTGCCATCAGCACCGCTGACGGCGCGACCTACGAGCAGTACTTC. This rearrangement joins TRBV10-3 to TRBJ2-7; D is undetermined. Trimming removed 6 bases at V and 2 bases at J, with 17 bases between. This CDR3 spans 15 amino acids. The V gene's germline CDR1 is ENHRY and CDR2 SYGVKD.

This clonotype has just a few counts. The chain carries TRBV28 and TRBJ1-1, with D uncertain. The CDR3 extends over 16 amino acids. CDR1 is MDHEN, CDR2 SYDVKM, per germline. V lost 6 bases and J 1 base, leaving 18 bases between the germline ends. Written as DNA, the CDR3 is TGTGCCAGCAGACCCCCCCTCGGAGCTTCGAACACTGAAGCTTTCTTT. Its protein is CASRPPLGASNTEAFF.

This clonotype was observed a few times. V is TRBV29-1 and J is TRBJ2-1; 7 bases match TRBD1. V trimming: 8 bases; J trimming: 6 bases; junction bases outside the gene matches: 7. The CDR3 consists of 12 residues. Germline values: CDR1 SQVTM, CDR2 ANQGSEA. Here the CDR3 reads CSTDRSGNEQFF. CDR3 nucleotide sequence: TGCAGCACGGACAGGTCCGGCAATGAGCAGTTCTTC.